This entry lists 32 T cell receptor beta chains sequenced from one sample in a study of cytomegalovirus exposure and HLA in healthy donors. Vbeta (60) and Jbeta (13) primers were used in the PCR. Measured with immunoSEQ multiplex PCR; TCRdb has only the in-frame clones, and not every one. The table lists about 160,000 clones, around nine tenths of them singletons, with under 0.95% in the top ten. The sequenced sample was PBMCs. These receptors all come from a woman in her 30s in good health and CMV-seronegative.

This clone was counted between two and nine times. V gene TRBV7-2 combines with J gene TRBJ2-3, with TRBD2 identical over 12 bases. J gave up 6 bases and V 5 bases, and 6 bases lay outside the gene matches. Per germline, CDR1 SGHTA and CDR2 FQGNSA. The CDR3 runs 15 residues. The CDR3: CASSPGLAGYDTQYF. The CDR3 nucleotides are TGTGCCAGCAGCCCCGGACTAGCGGGATACGATACGCAGTATTTT.

The chain uses TRBV6-4 and TRBJ2-1; D is perhaps TRBD2 (7 bases). The CDR3 totals 14 residues. Germline CDR1 and CDR2: MRHNA and SNTAGT. The V gene lost 3 bases and the J gene lost 10 bases, with 16 bases spanning the gap. CDR3 residues: CASSEGGGMGEQFF. CDR3 DNA sequence: TGTGCCAGCAGTGAAGGGGGGGGCATGGGCGAGCAGTTCTTC.

The chain couples TRBV19 to TRBJ2-7, with 10 bases lining up with TRBD2. The J segment lost 4 bases and the V segment lost 5 bases, leaving 5 bases of the junction unmatched. Germline CDR1 and CDR2: LNHDA and SQIVND (reference sequence). The CDR3 length is 14 residues. Written as DNA, the CDR3 is TGTGCCAGTAGTGAGGCTAGCGGGGGTTACGAGCAGTACTTC. It encodes CASSEASGGYEQYF.

The chain has TRBV25-1 and TRBJ1-2; TRBD1 agrees at 10 bases. This CDR3 is 16 amino acids long. Trimming at V came to 2 bases and at J to 4 bases, leaving 7 bases not matched to a gene. Germline values: CDR1 MGHDK, CDR2 SYGVNS. The CDR3 nucleotides are TGTGCCAGCAGTGAAGGGTTGACAGGGGGCAGCTATGGCTACACCTTC. Amino acid sequence: CASSEGLTGGSYGYTF.

The chain links TRBV5-1 to TRBJ1-2; 10 bases are shared with TRBD1. CDR1 is SGHRS, CDR2 YFSETQ, per germline. The junction had 4 bases not matched to a gene; V was cut back by 3 bases and J by 8 bases. The CDR3 runs to 13 residues. The CDR3: CASSYGTGEGYTF. The CDR3 DNA follows: TGCGCCAGCAGCTACGGGACAGGGGAAGGCTACACCTTC.

The rearrangement links TRBV9 to TRBJ2-7, with TRBD2 matching 11 bases. Germline V gene data show CDR1 as SGDLS and CDR2 as YYNGEE. The CDR3 covers 15 residues. J gave up 5 bases and V 2 bases, and 6 bases lay outside the gene matches. For the CDR3, the DNA is TGTGCCAGCAGCGTTACTAGCGGGGGATTCCACGAGCAGTACTTC. Amino acid sequence: CASSVTSGGFHEQYF.

This chain connects TRBV19 to TRBJ2-3; 7 positions agree with TRBD2. CDR1 LNHDA and CDR2 SQIVND come from the germline V gene (reference sequence). The CDR3 runs to 15 residues. V shed 3 bases, J shed 4 bases, and the junction held 7 bases outside the gene matches. CDR3 nucleotides: TGTGCCAGTAGTATTACAGCGGGACGGGCAGATACGCAGTATTTT. Its protein product is CASSITAGRADTQYF.

This sequence joins TRBV7-2 and TRBJ1-5; 7 positions agree with TRBD1. This CDR3 is built from 14 residues. CDR1 SGHTA and CDR2 FQGNSA come from the germline V gene. V dropped 7 bases and J dropped 5; count of bases not matched to a gene: 8. The CDR3, as DNA: TGTGCCAGCACCCGGGACAGTTCTGATCAGCCCCAGCATTTT. This translates into CASTRDSSDQPQHF. Full variable domain (outside the CDR3, taken from reference TRBV7-2 and TRBJ1-5): GAGVSQSPSNKVTEKGKDVELRCDPISGHTALYWYRQSLGQGLEFLIYFQGNSAPDKSGLPSDRFSAERTGGSVSTLTIQRTQQEDSAVYLCASTRDSSDQPQHFGDGTRLSIL.

The genes are TRBV13 and TRBJ2-4, with a weak D call TRBD2 (5 bases). Trimming took off 0 bases at V and 4 bases at J, with 10 bases between the two ends. CDR1 is PRHDT, CDR2 FYEKMQ, per germline (reference sequence). This CDR3 is 15 amino acids long. The CDR3 DNA is TGTGCCAGCAGCTTAGGCCTGGAGGAAAAAAACATTCAGTACTTC. Translating it yields CASSLGLEEKNIQYF.

The J gene is TRBJ2-1, the V gene TRBV5-1; 15 nucleotides match TRBD2. Germline lookup yields CDR1 SGHRS and CDR2 YFSETQ. V dropped 0 bases and J dropped 9; count of bases not matched to a gene: 1. The CDR3 sequence is 15 residues long. Here the CDR3 reads CASSLEGLAGGEQFF. In DNA, the CDR3 is TGCGCCAGCAGCTTGGAGGGACTAGCGGGAGGTGAGCAGTTCTTC.

J is TRBJ2-5 and V is TRBV27; 9 bases fit TRBD1. Germline CDR1 MNHEY, CDR2 SMNVEV (reference sequence). The V segment lost 3 bases and the J segment 4 bases; nucleotides outside the gene matches: 3. The CDR3 spans 14 residues. CDR3 protein: CASSFTGGSETQYF. CDR3 DNA: TGTGCCAGCAGTTTTACAGGGGGCTCAGAGACCCAGTACTTC.

The rearrangement uses TRBV2 and TRBJ1-1, with a possible D match to TRBD1 (6 bases). V lost 9 bases and J lost 4, with 15 bases in between. The CDR3 totals 13 residues. CDR1 is SNHLY and CDR2 is FYNNEI in the germline V gene. CDR3: CAREQGSGTEAFF. The DNA of the CDR3 is TGTGCCAGAGAACAGGGTTCGGGCACTGAAGCTTTCTTT.

The V and J genes are TRBV11-2 and TRBJ2-7; TRBD1 matches 7 bases. Germline CDR1 SGHAT, CDR2 FQNNGV. V lost 5 bases and J lost 3; bases outside the gene matches: 4. The CDR3 runs to 13 residues. CDR3 in amino acids: CASSRTGYYEQYF. DNA for the CDR3: TGTGCCAGCAGCCGGACAGGTTACTACGAGCAGTACTTC.

The V gene is TRBV28, the J gene TRBJ2-6; D is unresolved. The ends were cut back, 2 bases at V and 1 base at J, with 6 bases in the middle. In germline, CDR1 is MDHEN, CDR2 SYDVKM. CDR3 size: 15 residues. The CDR3 region is CASSLAASGANVLTF. The CDR3 region has the DNA TGTGCCAGCAGTTTAGCGGCGTCTGGGGCCAACGTCCTGACTTTC. The whole variable domain, remainder taken from reference TRBV28 and TRBJ2-6, is DVKVTQSSRYLVKRTGEKVFLECVQDMDHENMFWYRQDPGLGLRLIYFSYDVKMKEKGDIPEGYSVSREKKERFSLILESASTNQTSMYLCASSLAASGANVLTFGAGSRLTVL.

V gene TRBV10-3 combines with J gene TRBJ1-5, with D tentatively TRBD1 (6 bases). The CDR3 covers 14 residues. CDR1 and CDR2 from the germline V gene are ENHRY and SYGVKD. With 2 bases removed from V and 7 bases from J, the gap between germline ends came to 12 bases. The CDR3 here is CAISERGGWQPQHF. CDR3 coding DNA: TGTGCCATCAGTGAGAGGGGGGGATGGCAGCCCCAGCATTTT.

The rearrangement joins TRBV4-2 to TRBJ1-3; D is unclear. Trimming left V 0 bases short and J 0 bases short, with 15 bases between. The CDR3 consists of 18 residues. Germline CDR1 and CDR2: LGHNA and YNFKEQ. The CDR3 spells CASSQDSRGRGSGNTIYF. The CDR3 DNA reads as TGTGCCAGCAGCCAAGACAGTCGGGGAAGAGGCTCTGGAAACACCATATATTTT.

The chain uses TRBV5-1 and TRBJ2-7; the match to TRBD1 covers 9 bases. This CDR3 has 15 residues. CDR1 and CDR2 from the germline V gene are SGHRS and YFSETQ. The ends lost 0 bases at V and 5 bases at J; junction bases unmatched: 6. CDR3 region: CASSLGFGQGNEQYF. The CDR3 DNA is TGCGCCAGCAGCTTGGGGTTTGGACAGGGGAACGAGCAGTACTTC.

This rearrangement joins TRBV4-1 to TRBJ1-2, with D maybe TRBD1 (6 bases). The V end lost 3 bases, the J end lost 11 bases, and 28 bases lay between the germline ends. The CDR3 runs to 17 residues. CDR1 MGHRA and CDR2 YSYEKL come from the germline V gene. The CDR3 here is CASSHATSIGQTWWYTF. The CDR3 nucleotides read TGCGCCAGCAGCCATGCAACCTCGATCGGACAGACATGGTGGTACACCTTC.

V is TRBV15 and J is TRBJ1-5; possibly TRBD1 for D (5 bases). The CDR3 is 13 residues long. V gave up 8 bases and J gave up 7 bases, with 15 bases separating them. Germline-derived CDR1 and CDR2 are LNHNV and YYDKDF (reference sequence). The CDR3 loop is CATSQGVWQPQHF. The CDR3 region has the DNA TGTGCCACCTCTCAAGGGGTCTGGCAGCCCCAGCATTTT.

This rearrangement joins TRBV14 to TRBJ1-2; D call uncertain. This CDR3 comprises 14 residues. With 1 base removed from V and 4 bases from J, the gap between germline ends came to 10 bases. The germline gives CDR1 SGHDN, CDR2 FVKESK. The CDR3 nucleotides are TGTGCCAGCAGCCAAGCGTTATCCTTCTATGGCTACACCTTC. Residues: CASSQALSFYGYTF.

The gene calls are TRBV27 and TRBJ2-7; 9 bases are shared with TRBD2. The length of the CDR3 is 16 residues. The junction had 13 bases not matched to a gene; V was cut back by 6 bases and J by 4 bases. Germline V gene data show CDR1 as MNHEY and CDR2 as SMNVEV (reference sequence). The CDR3 DNA follows: TGTGCCAGCAGCCAAATTAGCGGGGGACGTCTATACGAGCAGTACTTC. It codes for CASSQISGGRLYEQYF.

The CDR3 here is CAISFSGQGMEGYTF. The CDR3 coding sequence is TGTGCCATCAGTTTCTCCGGACAGGGGATGGAGGGCTACACCTTC. The rearrangement uses TRBV10-3 and TRBJ1-2; 9 nucleotides align to TRBD1. The CDR3 is made up of 15 amino acids. V dropped 5 bases and J dropped 8; count of bases not matched to a gene: 12. In germline, CDR1 is ENHRY, CDR2 SYGVKD.

This sequence joins TRBV29-1 and TRBJ1-5, with TRBD1 as a possible D gene (5 bases). Germline V gives CDR1 SQVTM, CDR2 ANQGSEA. The CDR3 covers 13 residues. V lost 6 bases and J lost 7, with 16 bases in between. DNA of the CDR3: TGCAGCGTGGCGGAGGGGATGGGACAGCCCCAGCATTTT. Translated: CSVAEGMGQPQHF.

The CDR3 spells CASSLLRLEETQYF. The CDR3 DNA reads as TGTGCCAGCAGCCTCCTCCGACTCGAAGAGACCCAGTACTTC. The chain employs TRBV5-8 and TRBJ2-5; D call uncertain. V dropped 4 bases and J dropped 3 bases, with 13 bases sitting between them. Germline lookup yields CDR1 SGHTS and CDR2 YDEGEE. This CDR3 is built from 14 residues. The variable domain in full, completed from reference TRBV5-8 and TRBJ2-5, reads EAGVTQSPTHLIKTRGQQATLRCSPISGHTSVYWYQQALGLGLQFLLWYDEGEERNRGNFPPRFSGRQFPNYSSELNVNALELEDSALYLCASSLLRLEETQYFGPGTRLLVL.

V usage is TRBV12-5 and J usage is TRBJ2-3, with 7 bases matching TRBD2. The CDR3 totals 15 residues. After removal of 8 bases from V and 0 bases from J, the junction contained 8 bases not matched to a gene. Per germline, CDR1 LGHNT and CDR2 FRNRAP. Here the CDR3 DNA reads TGTGCTAGTCAACTGGGAGGGGCTAGCACAGATACGCAGTATTTT. Encoded protein: CASQLGGASTDTQYF.

The chain is built from TRBV11-2 and TRBJ1-6; 7 bases are a match to TRBD1. The J segment lost 8 bases and the V segment lost 8 bases, leaving 6 bases of the junction unmatched. The CDR3 sequence is 13 residues long. Per germline, CDR1 SGHAT and CDR2 FQNNGV. CDR3 coding DNA: TGTGCCAGCCGGCGACAGGGAGATTCACCCCTCCACTTT. This sequence encodes CASRRQGDSPLHF.

The J gene is TRBJ2-2, the V gene TRBV5-4; the match to TRBD2 covers 14 bases. Per germline, CDR1 SGHNT and CDR2 YYREEE (reference sequence). The J segment lost 0 bases and the V segment lost 3 bases, leaving 4 bases of the junction unmatched. The CDR3 runs 18 residues. The CDR3 spells CASSSGLAGDPNTGELFF. In nucleotides, the CDR3 is TGTGCCAGCAGCTCGGGACTAGCGGGAGACCCGAACACCGGGGAGCTGTTTTTT.

This clone was counted once. The rearrangement uses TRBV7-9 and TRBJ2-1, with 8 nucleotides matching TRBD1. Germline V gives CDR1 SEHNR, CDR2 FQNEAQ (reference sequence). Trimming cost V 5 bases and J 6 bases; bases outside gene matches: 3. The CDR3 extends over 13 amino acids. CDR3 in amino acids: CASSLTGVNEQFF. In DNA, the CDR3 is TGTGCCAGCAGCCTGACAGGGGTCAATGAGCAGTTCTTC.

The rearrangement links TRBV6-5 to TRBJ2-2, with TRBD2 matching over 7 bases. Per the germline V gene, CDR1 is MNHEY and CDR2 is SVGAGI. J gave up 1 base and V 1 base, and 3 bases lay outside the gene matches. CDR3 size: 16 residues. CDR3 residues: CASSYWVAGNTGELFF. For the CDR3, the DNA is TGTGCCAGCAGTTACTGGGTAGCGGGGAACACCGGGGAGCTGTTTTTT.

Only one count was recorded for this clone. The chain uses TRBV19 and TRBJ2-7; D might be TRBD1 (5 bases). CDR1 and CDR2 (germline): LNHDA, SQIVND (reference sequence). Between the trimmed V and J ends, which lost 10 bases and 1 base, there was a span of 20 bases. The CDR3 contains 15 residues. CDR3 nucleotides: TGTGCCACTCAAGGGGATCGTGGCCGGTCCTACGAGCAGTACTTC. Translating it yields CATQGDRGRSYEQYF.

The V call is TRBV6-1, the J call TRBJ2-4; weak D call: TRBD1 (5 bases). Germline V gene lookup returns CDR1 MNHNS and CDR2 SASEGT. The CDR3 is 14 amino acids. V lost 8 bases and J lost 6, with 17 bases in between. The CDR3 bases are TGTGCCAGCGGCCGGCAGGAGACAGCAAACATTCAGTACTTC. Translated: CASGRQETANIQYF.

The chain combines TRBV7-2 with TRBJ2-5; D is unresolved. Gene TRBJ2-7 matches the end of the DNA better, so the J call may be wrong. CDR1 and CDR2 from the germline V gene are SGHTA and FQGNSA. The CDR3 has 14 amino acids. The CDR3 region has the DNA TGTGCCAGCAGCTTGGATTGGAGCCCCTACGAGCAGTACTTC. As protein: CASSLDWSPYEQYF.